This T cell receptor beta chain appears in the sequencing data of a study of shared clonotypes between healthy human individuals. At the level of the study: Each donor contributed plates that comprised three CD4 naive, three CD4 memory, two CD8 naive and one CD8 memory.

General study results and limits: All-four-donor shared clonotypes had higher generation probabilities than non-shared clonotypes did. Rarefaction indicated that sorted-subset sequencing remained incomplete although depth was large.

V lost 5 bases to trimming and J lost 4 bases; unmatched junction nucleotides: 8. There are 15 residues in the CDR3. CDR1 is LNHDA and CDR2 is SQIVND in the germline V gene (reference sequence). Profiling relied on immunoSEQ multiplex PCR, and the TCRdb table lists in-frame clones only, not all of them. The table includes roughly 700,000 clones, about 90% detected once. In regard to this clone: What it binds is not known.

The clonotype comes from a man in his late teens or twenties in good health. Some clones in this sample may be carry-over from other donors' samples. The J gene is TRBJ1-1, the V gene TRBV19; 9 positions agree with TRBD1. Sequencing was done on a sample of memory CD8+ T cells from PBMCs. The subset here: CD45RO+ cells pooled with CCR7-negative TemRA cells. The CDR3 nucleotides read TGTGCCAGTAGTCCGGGGACAGGGCCCATCACTGAAGCTTTCTTT. Protein: CASSPGTGPITEAFF.